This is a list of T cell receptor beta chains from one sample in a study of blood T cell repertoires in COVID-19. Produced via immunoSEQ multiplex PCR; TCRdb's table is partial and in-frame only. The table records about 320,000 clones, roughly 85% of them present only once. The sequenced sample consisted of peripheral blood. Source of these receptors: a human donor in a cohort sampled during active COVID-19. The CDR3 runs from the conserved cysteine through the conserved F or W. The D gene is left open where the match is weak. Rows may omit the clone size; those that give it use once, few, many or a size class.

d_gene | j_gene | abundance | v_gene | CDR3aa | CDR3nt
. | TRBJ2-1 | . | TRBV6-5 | CASSYSKGESSYEQFF | TGTGCCAGCAGTTACTCGAAAGGGGAAAGTTCCTATGAGCAGTTCTTC
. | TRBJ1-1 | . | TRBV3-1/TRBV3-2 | CASSQGWGGLTMNTEAFF | TGTGCCAGCAGCCAAGGATGGGGGGGGCTCACCATGAACACTGAAGCTTTCTTT
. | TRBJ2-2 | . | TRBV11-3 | CASSRTGNTGELFF | TGTGCCAGCAGCCGAACCGGGAACACCGGGGAGCTGTTTTTT
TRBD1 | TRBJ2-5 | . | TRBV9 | CASSSGTGGRGETQYF | TGTGCCAGCAGCAGCGGGACAGGGGGAAGGGGGGAGACCCAGTACTTC
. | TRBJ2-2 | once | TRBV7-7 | CASSPGGRFTGELFF | TGTGCCAGCAGCCCCGGGGGGCGGTTTACCGGGGAGCTGTTTTTT
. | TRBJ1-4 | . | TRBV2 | CASRGRAGDEKLFF | TGTGCCAGCAGGGGTCGGGCAGGGGATGAAAAACTGTTTTTT
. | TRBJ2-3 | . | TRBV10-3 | CAISESISGGNADTQYF | TGTGCCATCAGTGAGTCGATTAGTGGGGGGAATGCAGATACGCAGTATTTT
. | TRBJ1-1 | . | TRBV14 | CASSQDRNTEAFF | TGTGCCAGCAGCCAAGATCGTAACACTGAAGCTTTCTTT
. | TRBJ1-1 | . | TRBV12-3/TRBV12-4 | CASSRAGATEAFF | TGTGCCAGCAGTCGGGCGGGGGCTACTGAAGCTTTCTTT
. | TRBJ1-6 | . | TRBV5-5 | CASSPNRAYNSPLHF | TGTGCCAGCAGCCCAAACAGGGCCTATAATTCACCCCTCCACTTT
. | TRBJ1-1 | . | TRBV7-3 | CASSLIAGARTEAFF | TGTGCCAGCAGCTTAATTGCGGGGGCCAGAACTGAAGCTTTCTTT
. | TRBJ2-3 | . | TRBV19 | CASSIDVRGFTDTQYF | TGTGCCAGTAGTATAGACGTCCGGGGTTTCACAGATACGCAGTATTTT
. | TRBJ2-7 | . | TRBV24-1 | CATSDHGTREQYF | TGTGCCACCAGTGATCACGGGACTCGCGAGCAGTACTTC